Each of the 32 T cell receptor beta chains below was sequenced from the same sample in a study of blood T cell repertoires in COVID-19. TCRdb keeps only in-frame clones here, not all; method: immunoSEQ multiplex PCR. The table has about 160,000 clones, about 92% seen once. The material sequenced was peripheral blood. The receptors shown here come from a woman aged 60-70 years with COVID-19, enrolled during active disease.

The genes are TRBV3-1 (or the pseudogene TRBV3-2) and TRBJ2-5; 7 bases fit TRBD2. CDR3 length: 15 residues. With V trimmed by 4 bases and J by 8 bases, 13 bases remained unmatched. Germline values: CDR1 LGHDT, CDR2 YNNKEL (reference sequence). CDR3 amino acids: CASSLPARGGFTQYF. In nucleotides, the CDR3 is TGTGCCAGCAGCCTCCCCGCAAGGGGAGGGTTTACCCAGTACTTC.

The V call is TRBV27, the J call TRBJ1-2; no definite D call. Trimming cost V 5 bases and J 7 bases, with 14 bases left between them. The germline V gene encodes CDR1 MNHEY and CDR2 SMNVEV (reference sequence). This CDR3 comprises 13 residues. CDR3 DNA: TGTGCCAGCAGTCCCTTCGCTCTACGTGGCTACACCTTC. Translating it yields CASSPFALRGYTF.

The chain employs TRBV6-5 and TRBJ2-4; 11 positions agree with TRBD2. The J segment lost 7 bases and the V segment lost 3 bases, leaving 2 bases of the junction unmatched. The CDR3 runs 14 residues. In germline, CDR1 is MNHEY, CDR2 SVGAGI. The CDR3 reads CASSYLAGGNIQYF. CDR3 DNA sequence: TGTGCCAGCAGTTATCTAGCGGGGGGTAACATTCAGTACTTC.

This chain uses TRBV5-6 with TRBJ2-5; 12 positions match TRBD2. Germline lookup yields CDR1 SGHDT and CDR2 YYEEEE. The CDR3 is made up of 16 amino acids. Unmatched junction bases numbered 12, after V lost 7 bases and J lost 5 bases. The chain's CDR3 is CASSAPRLAGVETQYF. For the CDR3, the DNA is TGTGCCAGCTCCGCCCCGAGACTAGCGGGGGTGGAGACCCAGTACTTC. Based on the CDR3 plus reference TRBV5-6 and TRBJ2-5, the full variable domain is DAGVTQSPTHLIKTRGQQVTLRCSPKSGHDTVSWYQQALGQGPQFIFQYYEEEERQRGNFPDRFSGHQFPNYSSELNVNALLLGDSALYLCASSAPRLAGVETQYFGPGTRLLVL.

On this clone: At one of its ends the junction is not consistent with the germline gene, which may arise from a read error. The CDR3 DNA is TGCGCCAGCAAGGGGCCGTCCCCGACCACAGATACGCAGTATTTT. This gives the protein CASKGPSPTTDTQYF. The rearrangement links TRBV2 to TRBJ2-3, with D possibly TRBD1 on 5 matching bases. Germline lookup yields CDR1 SNHLY and CDR2 FYNNEI. CDR3 size: 15 residues.

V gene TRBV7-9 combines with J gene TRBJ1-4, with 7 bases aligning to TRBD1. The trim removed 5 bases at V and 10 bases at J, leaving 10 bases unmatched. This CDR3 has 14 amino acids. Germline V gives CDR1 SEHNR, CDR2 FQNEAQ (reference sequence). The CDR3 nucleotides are TGTGCCAGCAGCAGCGACAGGGCATCAGTAAAACTGTTTTTT. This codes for CASSSDRASVKLFF.

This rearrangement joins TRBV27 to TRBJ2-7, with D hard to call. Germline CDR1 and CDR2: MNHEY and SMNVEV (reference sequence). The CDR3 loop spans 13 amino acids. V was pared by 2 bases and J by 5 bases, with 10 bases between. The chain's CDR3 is CASSLNQFDEQYF. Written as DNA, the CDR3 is TGTGCCAGCAGTTTAAACCAGTTCGACGAGCAGTACTTC.

The DNA of the CDR3 is TGTGCCAGCAGGAGGACAGGTCATGAGCAGTTCTTC. It is translated as CASRRTGHEQFF. V gene TRBV7-9 combines with J gene TRBJ2-1; 7 nucleotides line up with TRBD1. J gave up 8 bases and V 6 bases, and 4 bases lay outside the gene matches. The CDR3 sequence is 12 residues long. Germline V gene lookup returns CDR1 SEHNR and CDR2 FQNEAQ (reference sequence).

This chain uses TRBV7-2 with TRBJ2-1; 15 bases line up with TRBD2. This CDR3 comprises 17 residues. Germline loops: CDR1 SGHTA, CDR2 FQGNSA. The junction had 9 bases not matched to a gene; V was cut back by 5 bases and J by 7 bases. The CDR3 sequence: CASSPSGTSGGMNEQFF. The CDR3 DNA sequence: TGTGCCAGCAGCCCGTCCGGGACTAGCGGGGGGATGAATGAGCAGTTCTTC. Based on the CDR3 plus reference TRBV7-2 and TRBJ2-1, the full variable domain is GAGVSQSPSNKVTEKGKDVELRCDPISGHTALYWYRQSLGQGLEFLIYFQGNSAPDKSGLPSDRFSAERTGGSVSTLTIQRTQQEDSAVYLCASSPSGTSGGMNEQFFGPGTRLTVL.

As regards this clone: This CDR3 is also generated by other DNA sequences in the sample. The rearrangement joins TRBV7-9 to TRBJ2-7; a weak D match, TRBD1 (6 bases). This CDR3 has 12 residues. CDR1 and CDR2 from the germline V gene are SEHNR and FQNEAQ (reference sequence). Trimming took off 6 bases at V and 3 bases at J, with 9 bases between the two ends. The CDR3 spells CASSPTGYEQYF. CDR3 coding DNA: TGTGCCAGCAGTCCGACAGGCTACGAGCAGTACTTC. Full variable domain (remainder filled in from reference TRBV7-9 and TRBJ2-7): DTGVSQNPRHKITKRGQNVTFRCDPISEHNRLYWYRQTLGQGPEFLTYFQNEAQLEKSRLLSDRFSAERPKGSFSTLEIQRTEQGDSAMYLCASSPTGYEQYFGPGTRLTVT.

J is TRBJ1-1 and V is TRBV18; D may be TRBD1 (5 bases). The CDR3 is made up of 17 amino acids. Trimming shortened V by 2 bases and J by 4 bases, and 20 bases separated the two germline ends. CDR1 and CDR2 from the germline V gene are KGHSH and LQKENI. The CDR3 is CASSPTLPSGGITEAFF. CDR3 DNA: TGTGCCAGCTCACCAACACTTCCATCGGGGGGGATCACTGAAGCTTTCTTT.

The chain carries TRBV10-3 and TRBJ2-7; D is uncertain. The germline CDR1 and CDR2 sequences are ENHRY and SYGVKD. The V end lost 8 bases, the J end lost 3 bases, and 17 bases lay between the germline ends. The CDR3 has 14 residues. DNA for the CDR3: TGTGCCATCCAGGAAGTCCTTTCGGACTACGAGCAGTACTTC. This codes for CAIQEVLSDYEQYF.

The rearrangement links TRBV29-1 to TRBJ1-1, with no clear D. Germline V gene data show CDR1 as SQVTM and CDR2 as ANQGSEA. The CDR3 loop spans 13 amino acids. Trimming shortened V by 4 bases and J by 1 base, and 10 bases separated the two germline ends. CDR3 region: CSVVVTANTEAFF. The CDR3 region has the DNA TGCAGCGTTGTCGTTACAGCGAACACTGAAGCTTTCTTT.

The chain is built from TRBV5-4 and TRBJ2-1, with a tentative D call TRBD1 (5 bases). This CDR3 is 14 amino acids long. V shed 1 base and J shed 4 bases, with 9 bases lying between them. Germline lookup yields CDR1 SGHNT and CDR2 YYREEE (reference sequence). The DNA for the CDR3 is TGTGCCAGCAGCTTGTCTGACAGTTACAATGAGCAGTTCTTC. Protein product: CASSLSDSYNEQFF.

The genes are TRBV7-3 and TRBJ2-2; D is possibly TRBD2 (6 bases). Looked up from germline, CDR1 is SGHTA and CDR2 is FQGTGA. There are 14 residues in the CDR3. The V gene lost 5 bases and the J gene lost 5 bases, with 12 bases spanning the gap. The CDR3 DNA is TGTGCCAGCAGCATGGGACTTCTGACCGGGGAGCTGTTTTTT. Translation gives CASSMGLLTGELFF. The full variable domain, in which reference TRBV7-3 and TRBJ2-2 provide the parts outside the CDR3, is GAGVSQTPSNKVTEKGKYVELRCDPISGHTALYWYRQSLGQGPEFLIYFQGTGAADDSGLPNDRFFAVRPEGSVSTLKIQRTERGDSAVYLCASSMGLLTGELFFGEGSRLTVL.

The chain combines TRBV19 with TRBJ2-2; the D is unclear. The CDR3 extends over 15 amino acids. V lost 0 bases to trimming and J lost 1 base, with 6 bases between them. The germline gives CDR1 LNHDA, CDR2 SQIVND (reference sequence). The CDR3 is CASSIDRRNTGELFF. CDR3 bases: TGTGCCAGTAGTATAGATCGTCGGAACACCGGGGAGCTGTTTTTT.

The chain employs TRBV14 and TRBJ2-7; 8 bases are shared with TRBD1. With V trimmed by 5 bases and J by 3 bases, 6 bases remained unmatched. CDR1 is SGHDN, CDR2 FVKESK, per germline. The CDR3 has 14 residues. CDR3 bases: TGTGCCAGCAGCTCTTGGACAGGGAGCTACGAGCAGTACTTC. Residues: CASSSWTGSYEQYF.

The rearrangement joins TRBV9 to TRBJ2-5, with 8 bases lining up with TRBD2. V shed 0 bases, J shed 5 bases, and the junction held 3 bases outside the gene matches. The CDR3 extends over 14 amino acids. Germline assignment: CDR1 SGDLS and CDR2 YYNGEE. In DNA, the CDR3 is TGTGCCAGCAGCGTAGCGGGGGGGCCGGAGACCCAGTACTTC. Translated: CASSVAGGPETQYF.

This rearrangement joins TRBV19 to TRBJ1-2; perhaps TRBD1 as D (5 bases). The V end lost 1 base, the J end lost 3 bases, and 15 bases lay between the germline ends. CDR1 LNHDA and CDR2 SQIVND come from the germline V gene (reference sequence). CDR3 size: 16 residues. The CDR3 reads CASSIVGDYRDYGYTF. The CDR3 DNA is TGTGCCAGTAGTATAGTTGGGGACTACAGAGACTATGGCTACACCTTC.

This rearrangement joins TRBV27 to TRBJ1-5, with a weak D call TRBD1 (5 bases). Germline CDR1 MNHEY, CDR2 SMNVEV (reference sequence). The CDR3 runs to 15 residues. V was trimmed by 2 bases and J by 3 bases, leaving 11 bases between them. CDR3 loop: CASSLLGQINQPQHF. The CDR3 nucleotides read TGTGCCAGCAGTTTACTGGGGCAGATCAATCAGCCCCAGCATTTT.

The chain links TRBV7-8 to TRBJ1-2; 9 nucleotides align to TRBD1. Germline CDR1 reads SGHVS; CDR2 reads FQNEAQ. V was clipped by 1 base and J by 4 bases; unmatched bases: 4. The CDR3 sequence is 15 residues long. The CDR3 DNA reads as TGTGCCAGCAGCTTAGGGGACAGGGCTTTCTATGGCTACACCTTC. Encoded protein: CASSLGDRAFYGYTF.

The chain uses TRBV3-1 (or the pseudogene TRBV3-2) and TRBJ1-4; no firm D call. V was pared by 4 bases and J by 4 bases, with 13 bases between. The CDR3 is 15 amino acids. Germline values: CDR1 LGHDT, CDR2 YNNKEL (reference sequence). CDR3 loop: CASSLGELGNEKLFF. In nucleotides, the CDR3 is TGTGCCAGCAGCCTCGGGGAGTTAGGTAATGAAAAACTGTTTTTT.

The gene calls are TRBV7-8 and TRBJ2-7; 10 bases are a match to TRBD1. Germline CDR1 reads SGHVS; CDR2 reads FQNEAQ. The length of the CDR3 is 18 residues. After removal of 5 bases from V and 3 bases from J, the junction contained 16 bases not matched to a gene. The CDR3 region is CASSRDRGQVGGVYEQYF. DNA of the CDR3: TGTGCCAGCAGCCGAGACAGGGGGCAGGTTGGAGGGGTCTACGAGCAGTACTTC.

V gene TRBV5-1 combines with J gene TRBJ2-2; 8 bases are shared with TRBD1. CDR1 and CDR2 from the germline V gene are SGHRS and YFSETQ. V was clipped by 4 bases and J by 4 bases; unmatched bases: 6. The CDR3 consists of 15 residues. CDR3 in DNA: TGCGCCAGCAGCAAAGGACAGGGACGCACCGGGGAGCTGTTTTTT. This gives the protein CASSKGQGRTGELFF. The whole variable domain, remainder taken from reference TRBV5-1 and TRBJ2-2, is KAGVTQTPRYLIKTRGQQVTLSCSPISGHRSVSWYQQTPGQGLQFLFEYFSETQRNKGNFPGRFSGRQFSNSRSEMNVSTLELGDSALYLCASSKGQGRTGELFFGEGSRLTVL.

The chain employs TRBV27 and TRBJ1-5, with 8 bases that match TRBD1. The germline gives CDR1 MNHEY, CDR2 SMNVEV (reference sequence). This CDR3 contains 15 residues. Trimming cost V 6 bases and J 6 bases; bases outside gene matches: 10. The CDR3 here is CASSLGQGKGQPQHF. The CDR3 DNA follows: TGTGCCAGCAGCCTCGGACAGGGCAAGGGTCAGCCCCAGCATTTT.

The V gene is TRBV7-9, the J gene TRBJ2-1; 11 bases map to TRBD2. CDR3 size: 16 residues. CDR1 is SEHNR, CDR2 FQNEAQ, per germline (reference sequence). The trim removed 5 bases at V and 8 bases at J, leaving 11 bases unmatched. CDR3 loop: CASSRYSSGGWDEQFF. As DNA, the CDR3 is TGTGCCAGCAGCCGGTATTCTAGCGGGGGGTGGGATGAGCAGTTCTTC.

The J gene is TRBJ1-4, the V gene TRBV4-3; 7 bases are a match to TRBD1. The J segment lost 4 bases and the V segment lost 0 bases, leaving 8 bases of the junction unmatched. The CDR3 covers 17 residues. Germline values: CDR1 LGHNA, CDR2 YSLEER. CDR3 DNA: TGCGCCAGCAGCCAAGACCCTATCAGGGGGGTTAATGAAAAACTGTTTTTT. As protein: CASSQDPIRGVNEKLFF.

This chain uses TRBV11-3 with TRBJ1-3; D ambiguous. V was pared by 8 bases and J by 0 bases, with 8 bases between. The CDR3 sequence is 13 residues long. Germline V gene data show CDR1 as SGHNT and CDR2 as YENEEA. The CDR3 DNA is TGTGCCAGCGTGTGGCACTCTGGAAACACCATATATTTT. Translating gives CASVWHSGNTIYF.

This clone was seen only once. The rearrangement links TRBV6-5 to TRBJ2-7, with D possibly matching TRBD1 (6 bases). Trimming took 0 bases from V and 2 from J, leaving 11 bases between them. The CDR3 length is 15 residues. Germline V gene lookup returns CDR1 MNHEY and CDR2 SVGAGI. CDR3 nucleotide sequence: TGTGCCAGCAGTTACTCGCCGGACAGCCCCTACGAGCAGTACTTC. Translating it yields CASSYSPDSPYEQYF.

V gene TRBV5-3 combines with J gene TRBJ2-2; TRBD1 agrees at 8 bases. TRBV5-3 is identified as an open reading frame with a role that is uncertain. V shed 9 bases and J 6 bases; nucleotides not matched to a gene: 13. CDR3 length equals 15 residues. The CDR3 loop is CAKMDREVYSGELFF. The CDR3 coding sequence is TGTGCCAAAATGGACAGGGAGGTATATTCCGGGGAGCTGTTTTTT.

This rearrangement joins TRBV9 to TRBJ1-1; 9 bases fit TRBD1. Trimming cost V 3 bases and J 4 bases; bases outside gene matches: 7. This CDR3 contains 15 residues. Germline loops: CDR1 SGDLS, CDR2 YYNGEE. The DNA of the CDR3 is TGTGCCAGCAGCGCCCGGGACAGGGTCAGCACTGAAGCTTTCTTT. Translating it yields CASSARDRVSTEAFF.

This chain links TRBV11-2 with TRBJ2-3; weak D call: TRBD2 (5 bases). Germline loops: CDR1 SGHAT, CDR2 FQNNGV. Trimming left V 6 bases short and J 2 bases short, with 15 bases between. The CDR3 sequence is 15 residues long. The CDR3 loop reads CASSSSRRYTDTQYF. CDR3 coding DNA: TGTGCCAGCAGTTCCTCGAGGAGGTACACAGATACGCAGTATTTT.